This TCR beta chain appears in the sequencing data of a study of radiotherapy plus CTLA-4 blockade in lung cancer. Whole-study findings and limits: Early blood T cell clone dynamics reportedly forecast response best, with interferon-beta. Clones derived from tumor TCRs expanded in blood after radiotherapy plus ipilimumab.

V was trimmed by 3 bases and J by 1 base, leaving 8 bases between them. There are 14 residues in the CDR3. Germline CDR1 reads SGHTA; CDR2 reads FQGNSA. Notes on this clone: Antigen unknown.

Sequenced by immunoSEQ multiplex PCR; TCRdb stores in-frame clones only, minus some. There are more than 90,000 clones in the sample; just under 80% occur only once, and 4.5% to 6.5% lies in the top ten. The genes are TRBV7-2 and TRBJ2-3; the D gene is possibly TRBD1 (6 bases). This specimen consisted of peripheral blood, obtained from a patient treated with radiotherapy plus ipilimumab. The TCR was taken from a human donor with non-small cell lung cancer who had a partial response to radiotherapy plus ipilimumab. CDR3 region: CASSFTGRTDTQYF. The DNA for the CDR3 is TGTGCCAGCAGCTTCACAGGGCGCACAGATACGCAGTATTTT.